This TCR beta chain was sequenced in a study of blood T cell repertoires in COVID-19. TCRdb keeps only in-frame clones here, not all; method: immunoSEQ multiplex PCR. The sample has approximately 60,000 clones; 78% are singletons. The CDR3 length is 16 residues. The sample consisted of peripheral blood. The sequence was collected from a man aged 55 to 69 with COVID-19, enrolled during active disease. This chain connects TRBV1 to TRBJ1-5. TRBV1 is a pseudogene locus. The CDR3 nucleotides read TGCACCAGCAGCCAGCCCCCCACCGGGGAAGCTCAGCCCCAGCATTTT. As protein: CTSSQPPTGEAQPQHF.